What follows are 9 T cell receptor beta chains derived from one specimen sequenced in a study of cytomegalovirus exposure and HLA in healthy donors (TCRdb year 2017). Libraries came from the immunoSEQ multiplex PCR assay. The source is immuneACCESS, and TCRdb retained only in-frame sequences with V and J called. Part of the clones is not carried over; for the studies checked, unresolved V genes explain less than half of this, and the remainder is unexplained. The table for this sample lists around 250,000 clones; 90% of them were counted only once. The ten largest clones represent 0.3% to 0.4% of the sample. The material sequenced was PBMCs. The receptors stem from a woman younger than 30 in good health and CMV-seronegative.

The sample holds one count of this clone. V and J are TRBV2 and TRBJ1-1, with D possibly being TRBD1 (5 bases). V lost 5 bases and J 13 bases, leaving 23 bases between the germline ends. The CDR3 has 14 residues. Germline-derived CDR1 and CDR2 are SNHLY and FYNNEI. The CDR3 nucleotides read TGTGCCAGCAGTAAGCGCGGGACCTGGTATCTTGGTTTCTTT. Protein: CASSKRGTWYLGFF. The variable domain in full, with the rest retrieved from reference TRBV2 and TRBJ1-1, is EPEVTQTPSHQVTQMGQEVILRCVPISNHLYFYWYRQILGQKVEFLVSFYNNEISEKSEIFDDQFSVERPDGSNFTLKIRSTKLEDSAMYFCASSKRGTWYLGFFGQGTRLTVV.

The chain's CDR3 is CASSQDPQGAGSYNEQFF. The CDR3 region has the DNA TGCGCCAGCAGCCAAGATCCACAGGGGGCGGGGTCCTACAATGAGCAGTTCTTC. The rearrangement uses TRBV4-1 and TRBJ2-1, with TRBD1 matching 9 bases. CDR3 length: 18 amino acids. CDR1 is MGHRA and CDR2 is YSYEKL in the germline V gene. With V trimmed by 0 bases and J by 1 base, 7 bases remained unmatched.

This chain connects TRBV6-1 to TRBJ1-6; TRBD1 matches at 9 bases. Germline trimming cut 2 bases from V and 10 bases from J; bases unmatched to any gene: 6. The CDR3 contains 15 residues. CDR1 and CDR2 (germline): MNHNS, SASEGT. This CDR3 reads CASSEWTGDGSPLHF. The CDR3 DNA sequence: TGTGCCAGCAGTGAATGGACAGGGGATGGGTCACCCCTCCACTTT.

The V and J genes are TRBV27 and TRBJ1-2; no clear D gene. CDR3 length: 13 residues. V lost 2 bases to trimming and J lost 11 bases, with 15 bases between them. Germline V lookup: CDR1 MNHEY, CDR2 SMNVEV (reference sequence). The CDR3 is CASSLTPRVAYTF. CDR3 in DNA: TGTGCCAGCAGTTTAACCCCCAGAGTAGCGTACACCTTC.

The genes are TRBV10-3 and TRBJ1-5, with 10 bases that match TRBD1. V gave up 3 bases and J gave up 0 bases; unmatched junction bases: 5. The CDR3 contains 17 residues. The germline CDR1 and CDR2 sequences are ENHRY and SYGVKD. The CDR3 bases are TGTGCCATCAGTGATGACAGGGGGCGTTATAGCAATCAGCCCCAGCATTTT. It specifies CAISDDRGRYSNQPQHF.

This chain uses TRBV9 with TRBJ1-5; D is unclear. This CDR3 has 15 amino acids. CDR1 is SGDLS and CDR2 is YYNGEE in the germline V gene. V lost 3 bases and J 9 bases, leaving 19 bases between the germline ends. The CDR3, as DNA: TGTGCCAGCAGCGAGGCTCCGTCGGGTTTCTCGCCCCAGCATTTT. Translation gives CASSEAPSGFSPQHF.

The chain joins TRBV11-1 to TRBJ2-1; 10 bases map to TRBD2. Germline CDR1 and CDR2: SGHAT and FQDESV (reference sequence). CDR3 size: 15 residues. V gave up 5 bases and J gave up 7 bases; unmatched junction bases: 8. The CDR3 region has the DNA TGTGCCAGCAGCCTTCAGGGACTAGCGATGAATGAGCAGTTCTTC. The encoded protein is CASSLQGLAMNEQFF.

J is TRBJ1-4 and V is TRBV18; TRBD1 is a possible D gene (6 bases). The CDR3 has 16 amino acids. Germline V lookup: CDR1 KGHSH, CDR2 LQKENI. Trimming stripped 2 bases from V and 0 bases from J, with 10 bases between. The CDR3 nucleotides read TGTGCCAGCTCACCAACCAGGGGAACAACTAATGAAAAACTGTTTTTT. It specifies CASSPTRGTTNEKLFF.

The J gene is TRBJ2-7, the V gene TRBV28; 8 nucleotides match TRBD1. The CDR3 is made up of 18 amino acids. Per the germline V gene, CDR1 is MDHEN and CDR2 is SYDVKM. After removal of 4 bases from V and 4 bases from J, the junction contained 18 bases not matched to a gene. CDR3 sequence (DNA): TGTGCCAGCAGTTCTGATTTGGGGACAGGACAAATTTTGTACGAGCAGTACTTC. Translation gives CASSSDLGTGQILYEQYF.